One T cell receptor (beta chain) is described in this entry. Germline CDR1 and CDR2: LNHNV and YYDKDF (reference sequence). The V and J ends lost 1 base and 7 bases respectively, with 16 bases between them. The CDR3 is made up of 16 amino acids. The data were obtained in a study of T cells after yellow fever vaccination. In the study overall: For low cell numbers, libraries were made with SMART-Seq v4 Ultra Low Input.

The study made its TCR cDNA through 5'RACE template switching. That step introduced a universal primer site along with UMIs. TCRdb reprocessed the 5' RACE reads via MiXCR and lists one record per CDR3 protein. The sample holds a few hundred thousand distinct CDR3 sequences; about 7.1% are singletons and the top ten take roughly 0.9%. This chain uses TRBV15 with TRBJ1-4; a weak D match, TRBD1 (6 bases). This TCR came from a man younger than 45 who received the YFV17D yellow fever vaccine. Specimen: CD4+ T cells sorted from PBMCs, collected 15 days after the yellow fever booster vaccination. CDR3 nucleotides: TGTGCCACCAGCAGAGGAATCAACAGGGAATTTGAAAAACTGTTTTTT. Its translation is CATSRGINREFEKLFF.